These T cell receptor beta chains were read from a single sample in a study of T cells after yellow fever vaccination. TCRdb processed the 5' RACE reads anew with MiXCR; each CDR3 protein has one entry. The sample shows 100,000 to 150,000 distinct CDR3 sequences, nearly 7.5% of them seen only once. The sample was CD4+ T cells sorted from PBMCs, taken around 10 days after the first yellow fever vaccination. These receptor sequences come from a man between 18 and 35 years old who received the YFV17D yellow fever vaccine. Each CDR3 is given with its conserved first and last residue. The D gene is left open where the match is weak. Rows may omit the clone size; those that give it use once, few, many or a size class.

j_call	clone_size	v_call	d_call	cdr3_aa	cdr3_nt
TRBJ2-5	few	TRBV27	NA	CASSSRSNQETQYF	TGTGCCAGCAGTTCCCGAAGTAACCAAGAGACCCAGTACTTC
TRBJ2-2	few	TRBV7-2	NA	CASSLVRGDTGELFF	TGTGCCAGCAGCTTAGTCAGGGGCGACACCGGGGAGCTGTTTTTT
TRBJ1-1	many	TRBV6-1	NA	CASSDGGAGNTEAFF	TGTGCCAGCAGTGACGGGGGTGCGGGGAACACTGAAGCTTTCTTT
TRBJ1-1	many	TRBV3-1	NA	CASSQDLTQEAFF	TGTGCCAGCAGCCAAGATCTCACGCAAGAAGCTTTCTTT
TRBJ2-3	many	TRBV11-2	TRBD2	CASSLERGGDTQYF	TGTGCCAGCAGCTTAGAACGGGGGGGAGATACGCAGTATTTT
TRBJ1-2	many	TRBV20-1	NA	CSARGWDRSYGYTF	TGCAGTGCTAGAGGCTGGGATAGGAGCTATGGCTACACCTTC
TRBJ2-2	many	TRBV6-2/TRBV6-3	NA	CASKAGGATGELFF	TGTGCCAGCAAAGCCGGGGGCGCTACCGGGGAGCTGTTTTTT
TRBJ1-5	many	TRBV20-1	TRBD1	CSARTGTQPQHF	TGCAGTGCCAGGACAGGGACTCAGCCCCAGCATTTT
TRBJ2-1	many	TRBV11-3	TRBD2	CASSSYGTSGNNEQFF	TGTGCCAGCAGCTCGTATGGGACTAGCGGAAACAATGAGCAGTTCTTC
TRBJ2-5	many	TRBV12-3/TRBV12-4	TRBD1	CASRLDRGRGETQYF	TGTGCCAGCAGACTAGACAGGGGGCGAGGAGAGACCCAGTACTTC
TRBJ2-5	many	TRBV7-2	NA	CASSPDFEETQYF	TGTGCCAGCAGCCCTGACTTCGAAGAGACCCAGTACTTC
TRBJ1-2	few	TRBV14	NA	CASSQGGWRGYTF	TGTGCCAGCAGCCAAGGAGGGTGGAGAGGCTACACCTTC
TRBJ2-3	many	TRBV5-1	NA	CASSLEASAPNTQYF	TGCGCCAGCAGCTTGGAAGCTAGCGCTCCTAATACGCAGTATTTT
TRBJ1-6	many	TRBV10-3	TRBD1	CAIRRDSTSSYNSPLHF	TGTGCCATCCGCCGGGACAGCACTAGCTCCTATAATTCACCCCTCCACTTT
TRBJ1-2	many	TRBV4-1	TRBD1	CASSQVGTGWSYTF	TGCGCCAGCAGCCAAGTCGGGACAGGGTGGAGCTACACCTTC
TRBJ2-2	many	TRBV24-1	TRBD1	CATSDSARGRHTGELFF	TGTGCCACCAGTGATTCCGCCAGGGGGCGGCACACCGGGGAGCTGTTTTTT
TRBJ2-2	NA	TRBV12-3/TRBV12-4	NA	CASSQARGGELFF	TGTGCCAGCAGTCAGGCTCGGGGAGGGGAGCTGTTTTTT
TRBJ1-1	NA	TRBV12-3/TRBV12-4	TRBD1	CASSFILNLDRGLKNTEAFF	TGTGCCAGCAGTTTTATCCTTAACCTGGACAGGGGGCTTAAGAACACTGAAGCTTTCTTT
TRBJ2-2	few	TRBV9	NA	CASSVSQITGELFF	TGTGCCAGCAGCGTTTCACAAATCACCGGGGAGCTGTTTTTT
TRBJ2-3	many	TRBV4-3	TRBD1	CASSRRQGQDTQYF	TGCGCCAGCAGCCGTCGACAGGGGCAAGATACGCAGTATTTT
TRBJ1-6	many	TRBV6-2/TRBV6-3	NA	CASSYSGNGSPLHF	TGTGCCAGCAGTTACTCGGGAAATGGATCACCCCTCCACTTT
TRBJ2-7	few	TRBV7-2	NA	CASSLRGVREQYF	TGTGCCAGCAGCCTAAGGGGGGTCCGCGAGCAGTACTTC
TRBJ1-1	many	TRBV12-3/TRBV12-4	NA	CASSLARAAEAFF	TGTGCCAGCAGTTTGGCCAGGGCCGCTGAAGCTTTCTTT
TRBJ2-6	many	TRBV11-2	NA	CASSSQGSGANVLTF	TGTGCCAGCAGCTCCCAGGGTAGCGGGGCCAACGTCCTGACTTTC
TRBJ2-2	many	TRBV7-3	NA	CATARSNTGELFF	TGTGCCACGGCGCGGAGCAACACCGGGGAGCTGTTTTTT
TRBJ2-6	few	TRBV5-4	NA	CASSLEGVDGANVLTF	TGTGCCAGCAGCTTGGAGGGGGTTGATGGGGCCAACGTCCTGACTTTC
TRBJ2-1	NA	TRBV10-3	TRBD2	CAFNLSPTSGGTYNEQFF	TGTGCCTTCAACCTCTCTCCGACTAGCGGGGGTACCTACAATGAGCAGTTCTTC
TRBJ1-2	NA	TRBV6-1	NA	CASRTDNFDGNGYTF	TGTGCCAGCAGAACGGATAACTTTGACGGAAATGGCTACACCTTC
TRBJ1-5	many	TRBV20-1	TRBD1	CSARTGGQPQHF	TGCAGTGCTAGAACAGGGGGTCAGCCCCAGCATTTT
TRBJ2-5	many	TRBV24-1	TRBD1	CATSGYTGGVETQYF	TGTGCCACCAGTGGTTATACAGGGGGCGTCGAGACCCAGTACTTC
TRBJ2-2	many	TRBV12-3/TRBV12-4	NA	CASSLRPLEYTGELFF	TGTGCCAGCAGTTTGCGTCCCCTAGAGTACACCGGGGAGCTGTTTTTT
TRBJ2-5	many	TRBV5-1	NA	CASSPGVETQYF	TGCGCCAGCAGCCCGGGGGTGGAGACCCAGTACTTC
TRBJ2-4	many	TRBV11-2	TRBD1	CASSPTGGQNIQYF	TGTGCCAGCAGCCCCACAGGGGGCCAAAACATTCAGTACTTC
TRBJ2-7	many	TRBV3-1	NA	CASSRFGPYEQYF	TGTGCCAGCAGCCGCTTCGGACCCTACGAGCAGTACTTC
TRBJ1-4	many	TRBV12-3/TRBV12-4	NA	CASSPGRAWGKLFF	TGTGCCAGCAGCCCGGGACGGGCGTGGGGAAAACTGTTTTTT
TRBJ1-1	many	TRBV29-1	NA	CSVVARGSSEAFF	TGCAGCGTTGTTGCTCGAGGGTCCTCTGAAGCTTTCTTT
TRBJ2-3	few	TRBV20-1	TRBD2	CSAPSGATDTQYF	TGCAGTGCTCCTAGCGGGGCCACAGATACGCAGTATTTT
TRBJ1-6	many	TRBV7-9	NA	CASSYPTGGNSPLHF	TGTGCCAGCAGCTACCCTACAGGTGGGAATTCACCCCTCCACTTT
TRBJ1-1	many	TRBV20-1	NA	CSASVGRQIEAFF	TGCAGTGCTAGTGTAGGTCGGCAGATTGAAGCTTTCTTT
TRBJ1-1	many	TRBV6-5	NA	CASSYGWGAEAFF	TGTGCCAGCAGTTACGGCTGGGGGGCTGAAGCTTTCTTT
TRBJ2-7	many	TRBV11-2	NA	CASSPFRAAWEQYF	TGTGCCAGCAGCCCGTTCAGGGCCGCGTGGGAGCAGTACTTC
TRBJ1-2	many	TRBV24-1	NA	CATRPPGYGYTF	TGTGCCACCAGACCCCCTGGCTATGGCTACACCTTC
TRBJ2-7	NA	TRBV18	NA	CASSPQKQGYEQYF	TGTGCCAGCTCGCCTCAAAAACAGGGCTACGAGCAGTACTTC
TRBJ2-2	many	TRBV5-4	TRBD1	CASSLVGTDTGELFF	TGTGCCAGCAGCTTGGTTGGGACAGACACCGGGGAGCTGTTTTTT
TRBJ2-1	many	TRBV7-2	TRBD2	CASSPVLAGGLYNEQFF	TGTGCCAGCAGCCCCGTTCTAGCGGGGGGGTTATACAATGAGCAGTTCTTC
TRBJ1-6	few	TRBV20-1	NA	CSAGMISYNSPLHF	TGCAGTGCGGGGATGATCTCCTATAATTCACCCCTCCACTTT
TRBJ1-6	many	TRBV5-4	NA	CASSLDRGYSPLHF	TGTGCCAGCAGCTTGGACAGAGGATATTCACCCCTCCACTTT
TRBJ2-5	many	TRBV12-3/TRBV12-4	NA	CASSILVKETQYF	TGTGCCAGCAGTATCCTAGTCAAAGAGACCCAGTACTTC
TRBJ2-5	many	TRBV7-3	NA	CASSLKGQGGETQYF	TGTGCCAGCAGCTTAAAGGGCCAGGGAGGAGAGACCCAGTACTTC
TRBJ2-2	few	TRBV15	NA	CATSRGAAGGSGELFF	TGTGCCACCAGCAGAGGCGCGGCAGGGGGGTCCGGGGAGCTGTTTTTT
TRBJ2-3	many	TRBV5-1	TRBD1	CASSLAGDSYTDTQYF	TGCGCCAGCAGCTTAGCAGGGGACAGCTACACAGATACGCAGTATTTT
TRBJ1-1	many	TRBV28	NA	CASSTMWAAFF	TGTGCCAGCAGTACAATGTGGGCAGCTTTCTTT
TRBJ2-1	many	TRBV4-2	TRBD2	CASSQRLAGGRYEQFF	TGTGCCAGCAGCCAAAGACTAGCGGGGGGTAGGTATGAGCAGTTCTTC